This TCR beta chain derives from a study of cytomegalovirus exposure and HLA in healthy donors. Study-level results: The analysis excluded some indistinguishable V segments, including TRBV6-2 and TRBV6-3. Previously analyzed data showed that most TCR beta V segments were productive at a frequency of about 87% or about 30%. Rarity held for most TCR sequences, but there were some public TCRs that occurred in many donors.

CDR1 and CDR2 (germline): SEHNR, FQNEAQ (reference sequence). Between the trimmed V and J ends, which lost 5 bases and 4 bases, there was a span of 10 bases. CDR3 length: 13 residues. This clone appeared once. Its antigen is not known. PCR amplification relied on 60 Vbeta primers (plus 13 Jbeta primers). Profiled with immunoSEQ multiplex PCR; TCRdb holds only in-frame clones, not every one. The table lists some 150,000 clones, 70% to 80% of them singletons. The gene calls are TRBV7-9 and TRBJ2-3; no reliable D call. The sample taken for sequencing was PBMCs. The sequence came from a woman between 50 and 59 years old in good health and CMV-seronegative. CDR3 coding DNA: TGTGCCAGCAGCGCCAGGTGGGCAGATACGCAGTATTTT. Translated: CASSARWADTQYF.